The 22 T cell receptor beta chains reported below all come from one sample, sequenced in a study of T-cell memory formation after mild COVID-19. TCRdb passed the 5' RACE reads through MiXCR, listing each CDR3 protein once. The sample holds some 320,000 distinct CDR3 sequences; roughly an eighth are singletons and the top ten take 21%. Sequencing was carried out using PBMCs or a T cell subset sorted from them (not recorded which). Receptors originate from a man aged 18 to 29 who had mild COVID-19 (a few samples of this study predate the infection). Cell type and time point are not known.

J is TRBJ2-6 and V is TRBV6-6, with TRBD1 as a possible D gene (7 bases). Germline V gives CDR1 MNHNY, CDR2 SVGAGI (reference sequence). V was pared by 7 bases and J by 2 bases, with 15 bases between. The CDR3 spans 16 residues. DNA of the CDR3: TGTGCCAGCAACGGCAGGGGGGTAGCTGGGGCCAACGTCCTGACTTTC. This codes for CASNGRGVAGANVLTF.

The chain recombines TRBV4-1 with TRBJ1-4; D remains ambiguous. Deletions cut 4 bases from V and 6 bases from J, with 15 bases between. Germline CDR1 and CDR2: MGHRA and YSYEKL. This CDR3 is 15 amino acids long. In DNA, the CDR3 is TGCGCCAGCAGCCTCTCTTGGCAGAAAGATGAAAAACTGTTTTTT. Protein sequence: CASSLSWQKDEKLFF.

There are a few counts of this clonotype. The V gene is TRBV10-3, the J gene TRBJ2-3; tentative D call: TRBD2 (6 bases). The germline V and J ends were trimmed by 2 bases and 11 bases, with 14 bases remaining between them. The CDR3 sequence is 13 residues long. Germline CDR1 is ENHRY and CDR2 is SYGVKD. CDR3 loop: CAISEANGGMQYF. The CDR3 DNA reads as TGTGCCATCAGTGAGGCAAACGGGGGAATGCAGTATTTT.

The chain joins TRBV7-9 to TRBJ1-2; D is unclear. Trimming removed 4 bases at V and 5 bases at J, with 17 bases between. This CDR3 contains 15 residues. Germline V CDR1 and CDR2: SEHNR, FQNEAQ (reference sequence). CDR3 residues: CASSSPRRQLYGYTF. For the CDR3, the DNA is TGTGCCAGCAGCTCCCCCAGGCGCCAGCTTTATGGCTACACCTTC.

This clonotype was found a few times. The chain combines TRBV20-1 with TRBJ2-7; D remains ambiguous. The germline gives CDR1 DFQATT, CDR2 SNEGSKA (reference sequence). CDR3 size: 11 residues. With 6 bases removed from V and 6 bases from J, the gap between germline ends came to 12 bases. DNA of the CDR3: TGCAGTGCCCTAGTAGTGGGCGAGCAGTACTTC. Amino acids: CSALVVGEQYF.

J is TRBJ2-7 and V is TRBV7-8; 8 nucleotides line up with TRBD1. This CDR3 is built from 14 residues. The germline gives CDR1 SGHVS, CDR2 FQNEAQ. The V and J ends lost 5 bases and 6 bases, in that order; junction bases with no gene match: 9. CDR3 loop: CASSPGGTYFEQYV. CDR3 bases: TGTGCCAGCAGCCCAGGGGGCACCTATTTCGAGCAGTACGTC.

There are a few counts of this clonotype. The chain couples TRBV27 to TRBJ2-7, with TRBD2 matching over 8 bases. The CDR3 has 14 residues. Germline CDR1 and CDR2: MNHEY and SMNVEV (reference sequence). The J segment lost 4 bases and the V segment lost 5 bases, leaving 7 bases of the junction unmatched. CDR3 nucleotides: TGTGCCAGCAGTCACAGACGGGAGGGATACGAGCAGTACTTC. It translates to CASSHRREGYEQYF.

The CDR3: CASSRTGATDTQYF. CDR3 DNA sequence: TGTGCCAGCAGCCGCACGGGCGCCACAGATACGCAGTATTTT. V and J are TRBV12-3 or TRBV12-4 and TRBJ2-3; D unclear. V was cut by 6 bases and J by 2 bases, with 12 bases left in between. CDR3 length: 14 amino acids.

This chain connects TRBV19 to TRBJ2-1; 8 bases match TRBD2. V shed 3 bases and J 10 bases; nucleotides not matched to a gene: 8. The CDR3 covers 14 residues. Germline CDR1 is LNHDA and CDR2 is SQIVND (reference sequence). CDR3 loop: CASSMSGGPEEQFF. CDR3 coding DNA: TGTGCCAGTAGTATGTCGGGGGGGCCGGAGGAGCAGTTCTTC.

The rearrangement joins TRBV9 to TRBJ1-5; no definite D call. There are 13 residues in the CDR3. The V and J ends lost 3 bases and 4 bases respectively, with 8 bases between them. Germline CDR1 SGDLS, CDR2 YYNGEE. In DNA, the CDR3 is TGTGCCAGCAGCGAGACCGTTAATCAGCCCCAGCATTTT. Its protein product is CASSETVNQPQHF.

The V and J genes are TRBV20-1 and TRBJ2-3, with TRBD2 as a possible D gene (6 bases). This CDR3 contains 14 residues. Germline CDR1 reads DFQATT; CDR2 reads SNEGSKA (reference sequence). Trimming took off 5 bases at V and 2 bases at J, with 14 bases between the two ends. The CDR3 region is CSARGTETTDTQYF. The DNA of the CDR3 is TGCAGTGCTCGGGGGACCGAGACCACAGATACGCAGTATTTT.

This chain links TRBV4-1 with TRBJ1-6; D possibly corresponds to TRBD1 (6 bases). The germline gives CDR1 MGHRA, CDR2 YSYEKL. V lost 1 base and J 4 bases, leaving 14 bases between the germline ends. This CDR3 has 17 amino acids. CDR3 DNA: TGCGCCAGCAGCCAAGCAGGGGACTCCGCTTATAATTCACCCCTCCACTTT. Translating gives CASSQAGDSAYNSPLHF.

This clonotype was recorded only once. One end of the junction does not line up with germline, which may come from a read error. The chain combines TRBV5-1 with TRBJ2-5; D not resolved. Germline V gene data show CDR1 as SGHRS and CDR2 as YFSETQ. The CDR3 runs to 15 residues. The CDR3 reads CASSVGLADQETQYF. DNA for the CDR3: TGTGCCAGCAGCGTGGGCCTTGCGGACCAAGAGACCCAGTACTTC. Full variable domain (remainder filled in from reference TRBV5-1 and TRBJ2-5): KAGVTQTPRYLIKTRGQQVTLSCSPISGHRSVSWYQQTPGQGLQFLFEYFSETQRNKGNFPGRFSGRQFSNSRSEMNVSTLELGDSALYLCASSVGLADQETQYFGPGTRLLVL.

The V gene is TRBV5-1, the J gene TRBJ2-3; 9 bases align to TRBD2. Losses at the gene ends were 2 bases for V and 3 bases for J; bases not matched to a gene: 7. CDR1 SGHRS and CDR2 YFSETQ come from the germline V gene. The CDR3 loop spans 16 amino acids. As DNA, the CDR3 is TGCGCCAGCAGCTTTTTCGGCGGGGGGGCGACAGATACGCAGTATTTT. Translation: CASSFFGGGATDTQYF.

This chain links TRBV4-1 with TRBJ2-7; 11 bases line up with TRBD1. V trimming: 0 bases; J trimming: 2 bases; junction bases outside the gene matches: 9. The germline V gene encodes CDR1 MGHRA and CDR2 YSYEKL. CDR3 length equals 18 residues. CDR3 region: CASSQDEGQGVLPYEQYV. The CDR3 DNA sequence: TGCGCCAGCAGCCAAGATGAGGGACAGGGGGTACTCCCCTACGAGCAGTACGTC.

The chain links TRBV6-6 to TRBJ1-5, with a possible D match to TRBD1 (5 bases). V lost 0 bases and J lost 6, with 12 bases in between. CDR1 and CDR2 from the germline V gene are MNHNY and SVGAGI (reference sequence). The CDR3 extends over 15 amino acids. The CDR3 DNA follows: TGTGCCAGCAGTTACTCGAGGGGTTTTAGTCAGCCCCAGCATTTT. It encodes CASSYSRGFSQPQHF.

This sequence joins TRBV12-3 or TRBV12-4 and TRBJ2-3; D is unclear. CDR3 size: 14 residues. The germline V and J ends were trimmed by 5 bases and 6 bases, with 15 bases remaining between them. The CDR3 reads CASSKVAISDTQYF. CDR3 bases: TGTGCCAGCAGTAAAGTAGCTATTTCCGATACGCAGTATTTT.

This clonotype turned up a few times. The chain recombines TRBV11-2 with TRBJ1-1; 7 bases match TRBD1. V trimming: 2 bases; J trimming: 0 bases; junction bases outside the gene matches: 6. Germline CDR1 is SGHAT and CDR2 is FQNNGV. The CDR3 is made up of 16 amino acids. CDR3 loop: CASSLRLQGVNTEAFF. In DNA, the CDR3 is TGTGCCAGCAGCTTAAGACTCCAGGGGGTGAACACTGAAGCTTTCTTT.

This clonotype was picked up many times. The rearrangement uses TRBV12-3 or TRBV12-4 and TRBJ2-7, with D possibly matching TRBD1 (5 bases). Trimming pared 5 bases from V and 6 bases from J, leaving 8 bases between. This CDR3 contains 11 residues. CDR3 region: CASSAGFEQYV. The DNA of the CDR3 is TGTGCCAGCAGTGCAGGGTTCGAGCAGTACGTC.

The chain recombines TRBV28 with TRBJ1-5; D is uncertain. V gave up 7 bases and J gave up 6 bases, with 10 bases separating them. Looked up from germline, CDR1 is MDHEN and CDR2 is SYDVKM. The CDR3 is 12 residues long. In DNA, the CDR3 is TGTGCCAGCACTTATACGGGTCAGCCCCAGCATTTT. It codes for CASTYTGQPQHF.

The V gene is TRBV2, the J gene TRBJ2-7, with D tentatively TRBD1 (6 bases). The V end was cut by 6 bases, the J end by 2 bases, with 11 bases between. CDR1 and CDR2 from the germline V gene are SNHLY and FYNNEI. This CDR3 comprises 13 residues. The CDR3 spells CASSRDTAYEQYF. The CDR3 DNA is TGTGCCAGCAGCCGGGACACAGCCTACGAGCAGTACTTC.

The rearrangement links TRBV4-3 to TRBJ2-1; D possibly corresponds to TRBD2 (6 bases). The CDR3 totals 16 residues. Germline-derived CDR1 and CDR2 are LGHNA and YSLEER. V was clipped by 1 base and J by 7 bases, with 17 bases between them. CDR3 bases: TGCGCCAGCAGCCAAGTCGGCCGGGCTCGGGAGAATGAGCAGTTCTTC. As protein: CASSQVGRARENEQFF.